One sample yielded the 9 T cell receptor beta chains listed below, sequenced in a study of vaccination and CD4 T cells after COVID-19. Scientists ran DNA taken from cultured CD4+ T cells through the Oncomine TCR Beta short-read assay for sequencing. TCRdb passed the PCR reads through MiXCR, listing each CDR3 protein once. The sample yields about 13,000 distinct CDR3 sequences, about 50% seen once. Their antigens are not known. Treatment denoted: roughly ten-day PBMC culture with coronavirus spike peptide pools or control peptides (ViraFEST assay). Sequencing input: CD4+ T cells from blood, cultured in vitro. The source of these receptors is a human donor who had recovered from COVID-19.

The rearrangement joins TRBV6-1 to TRBJ1-1, with a possible D match to TRBD1 (6 bases). The CDR3 covers 12 residues. Germline values: CDR1 MNHNS, CDR2 SASEGT. V was clipped by 6 bases and J by 11 bases, with 16 bases between them. CDR3 bases: TGTGCCAGCAGGGCTTCGGGGGGCGAGGCTTTCTTT. It yields the protein CASRASGGEAFF.

This clonotype has just a few counts. The CDR3 loop reads CAISGGGRNTEAFF. CDR3 sequence (DNA): TGTGCCATCAGTGGAGGGGGGCGAAACACTGAAGCTTTCTTT. J is TRBJ1-1 and V is TRBV10-3; possible D gene TRBD1, 6 bases. Germline V CDR1 and CDR2: ENHRY, SYGVKD. The CDR3 consists of 14 residues. Trimming removed 4 bases at V and 2 bases at J, with 11 bases between.

The sample holds a few counts of this clonotype. The CDR3 DNA reads TGTGCCAGCAAGGGAGGAGAGACCCAGTACTTC. Translating gives CASKGGETQYF. J is TRBJ2-5 and V is TRBV2, with D possibly matching TRBD2 (6 bases). Germline values: CDR1 SNHLY, CDR2 FYNNEI. V was trimmed by 7 bases and J by 4 bases, leaving 7 bases between them. The CDR3 covers 11 residues.

The chain couples TRBV7-8 to TRBJ1-6; the D gene is possibly TRBD1 (5 bases). V was pared by 2 bases and J by 7 bases, with 9 bases between. CDR3 size: 14 residues. Germline CDR1 reads SGHVS; CDR2 reads FQNEAQ. CDR3 coding DNA: TGTGCCAGCAGCTTATCGGGGCAAAATTCACCCCTCCACTTT. The encoded protein is CASSLSGQNSPLHF.

V gene TRBV7-3 combines with J gene TRBJ2-7, with TRBD1 matching 10 bases. Per the germline V gene, CDR1 is SGHTA and CDR2 is FQGTGA. This CDR3 has 15 amino acids. The V gene end was trimmed by 2 bases and the J gene end by 2 bases; junction bases not matched to a gene: 3. The CDR3: CASSLGGQGPYEQYF. The DNA of the CDR3 is TGTGCCAGCAGCTTAGGGGGACAGGGGCCCTACGAGCAGTACTTC.

The rearrangement links TRBV6-1 to TRBJ2-7, with D possibly being TRBD1 (6 bases). The CDR3 contains 14 residues. The ends were cut back, 10 bases at V and 0 bases at J, with 16 bases in the middle. Germline lookup yields CDR1 MNHNS and CDR2 SASEGT. The CDR3: CATRRGSSSYEQYF. The CDR3 coding sequence is TGTGCCACTAGAAGGGGGAGCAGCTCCTACGAGCAGTACTTC.

This clonotype was counted only a few times. V usage is TRBV6-1 and J usage is TRBJ1-1; a possible D gene is TRBD1 (6 bases). V was shortened by 6 bases and J by 0 bases, with 23 bases between the two germline ends. The CDR3 runs 18 residues. Germline values: CDR1 MNHNS, CDR2 SASEGT. The CDR3 coding sequence is TGTGCCAGCAGGGCGGAACAGGGTCAAATCTTCATGAACACTGAAGCTTTCTTT. Translation gives CASRAEQGQIFMNTEAFF.

The chain is built from TRBV7-8 and TRBJ2-5, with 9 nucleotides matching TRBD1. V gave up 6 bases and J gave up 7 bases; unmatched junction bases: 9. Per germline, CDR1 SGHVS and CDR2 FQNEAQ. This CDR3 spans 14 amino acids. The CDR3 DNA reads TGTGCCAGCAGACGACAGGGGGATGTGGGGACCCAGTACTTC. It translates to CASRRQGDVGTQYF.

This chain links TRBV20-1 with TRBJ1-5, with a weak D call TRBD1 (6 bases). Germline V gene data show CDR1 as DFQATT and CDR2 as SNEGSKA (reference sequence). The V and J ends lost 2 bases and 4 bases respectively, with 15 bases between them. There are 15 residues in the CDR3. CDR3 DNA sequence: TGCAGTGCTAGATCGACAGGTTTTGGAAATCAGCCCCAGCATTTT. Translation: CSARSTGFGNQPQHF.